This T cell receptor beta chain came from a study of CD8 T cells in ankylosing spondylitis. Using quantitative 5'-RACE with molecular barcodes, the authors made TCR beta libraries. TCRdb used MiXCR to reprocess the 5' RACE reads, holding one entry per CDR3 protein. Of some 270,000 distinct CDR3 sequences listed, under 20% are singletons. Germline-derived CDR1 and CDR2 are LGHNA and YNFKEQ. V dropped 2 bases and J dropped 6 bases, with 11 bases sitting between them. This CDR3 has 14 residues. The study's findings and limits: Disease-linked clones proved CD8+ and comparatively uncommon in peripheral blood. Significant enrichment of disease-linked clones was reportedly seen in matched ankylosing spondylitis synovial fluid. Apparently characteristic of ankylosing spondylitis blood was a TCR beta motif (eight highly homologous variants).

Many counts were recorded for this clonotype. The antigen remains undetermined. The V call is TRBV4-2, the J call TRBJ2-1; D might be TRBD2 (6 bases). The sequence was collected from a male donor with ankylosing spondylitis or in good health (not recorded which). The source material was blood, either unsorted or a sorted T cell fraction (not recorded which). The CDR3 bases are TGTGCCAGCAGCCAACTTGAGGGAGGCAATGAGCAGTTCTTC. Translated, it gives CASSQLEGGNEQFF.